One sample yielded the 25 T cell receptor beta chains listed below, sequenced in a study of blood T cell repertoires in COVID-19. The assay was immunoSEQ multiplex PCR, and TCRdb's table has in-frame clones only and misses some. The table includes about 180,000 clones, around four fifths detected once. Material: PBMCs or T cells enriched from blood (not recorded which). These receptors were taken from a woman aged 50 to 60 who had recovered from COVID-19.

The chain uses TRBV7-2 and TRBJ1-1; weak D call: TRBD1 (5 bases). This CDR3 region has 17 residues. The germline gives CDR1 SGHTA, CDR2 FQGNSA. V lost 2 bases, J lost 0 bases, and 16 bases lay in between. The CDR3 is CASSLPLQDPMNTEAFF. CDR3 nucleotide sequence: TGTGCCAGCAGCTTACCCCTACAGGACCCAATGAACACTGAAGCTTTCTTT.

The J gene is TRBJ1-1, the V gene TRBV28, with a tentative D call TRBD1 (5 bases). The CDR3 sequence is 14 residues long. The germline V gene encodes CDR1 MDHEN and CDR2 SYDVKM. V gave up 8 bases and J gave up 7 bases, with 20 bases separating them. CDR3 in DNA: TGTGCCAGCCCTCCCTTGGGCCAGGGTAGTGAAGCTTTCTTT. This encodes CASPPLGQGSEAFF.

This chain uses TRBV6-4 with TRBJ2-1; 7 bases line up with TRBD2. V lost 7 bases and J lost 0; bases outside the gene matches: 15. The V gene's germline CDR1 is MRHNA and CDR2 SNTAGT. CDR3 length equals 18 residues. The CDR3 DNA reads TGTGCCAGCACCTTGGAGGCTAGCGGAGCCAGCTCCTACAATGAGCAGTTCTTC. Its translation: CASTLEASGASSYNEQFF.

This clone was seen more than once but under ten times. This rearrangement joins TRBV5-1 to TRBJ1-1, with D unresolved. CDR3 length: 14 amino acids. Trimming shortened V by 4 bases and J by 11 bases, and 21 bases separated the two germline ends. CDR1 and CDR2 (germline): SGHRS, YFSETQ. The DNA of the CDR3 is TGCGCCAGCAGCCCTGGGTTCGGGAGCCCTGCGGCTTTCTTT. Residues: CASSPGFGSPAAFF.

The chain recombines TRBV6-5 with TRBJ1-5; 9 bases line up with TRBD1. V lost 6 bases to trimming and J lost 7 bases; unmatched junction nucleotides: 7. CDR3 length: 14 amino acids. The germline gives CDR1 MNHEY, CDR2 SVGAGI. This CDR3 reads CASRGQGWGQPQHF. The CDR3 DNA is TGTGCCAGCAGGGGACAGGGCTGGGGGCAGCCCCAGCATTTT.

The CDR3 loop is CASSIAGGWATDTQYF. In DNA, the CDR3 is TGTGCCAGCAGCATAGCGGGGGGCTGGGCGACAGATACGCAGTATTTT. This chain joins TRBV2 and TRBJ2-3; TRBD2 matches 10 bases. This CDR3 is 16 amino acids long. The germline gives CDR1 SNHLY, CDR2 FYNNEI. Germline trimming cut 6 bases from V and 3 bases from J; bases unmatched to any gene: 9.

The genes are TRBV4-1 and TRBJ2-3; 12 bases align to TRBD1. The CDR3 length is 17 residues. The V gene end was trimmed by 0 bases and the J gene end by 0 bases; junction bases not matched to a gene: 1. Germline V lookup: CDR1 MGHRA, CDR2 YSYEKL. CDR3 nucleotide sequence: TGCGCCAGCAGCCAAGAGGGACAGGGGGCTAGCACAGATACGCAGTATTTT. Amino acid sequence: CASSQEGQGASTDTQYF.

V and J are TRBV6-6 and TRBJ2-5, with D possibly being TRBD2 (5 bases). CDR1 is MNHNY and CDR2 is SVGAGI in the germline V gene (reference sequence). V lost 8 bases, J lost 5 bases, and 18 bases lay in between. The CDR3 is made up of 14 amino acids. The CDR3 reads CASGELRRGETQYF. In nucleotides, the CDR3 is TGTGCCAGCGGGGAACTTAGGCGAGGGGAGACCCAGTACTTC.

V and J are TRBV5-1 and TRBJ1-2, with D maybe TRBD1 (6 bases). CDR1 SGHRS and CDR2 YFSETQ come from the germline V gene. The CDR3 contains 12 residues. Trimming shortened V by 0 bases and J by 12 bases, and 12 bases separated the two germline ends. The CDR3 reads CASSLGGQGHTF. CDR3 bases: TGCGCCAGCAGCTTGGGGGGCCAGGGGCACACCTTC.

This clone was detected once. DNA for the CDR3: TGTGCCAGCAGCTGGACAGGGGGGACTGAAGCTTTCTTT. This sequence encodes CASSWTGGTEAFF. This chain joins TRBV7-9 and TRBJ1-1; 10 bases agree with TRBD1. The CDR3 covers 13 residues. The V gene's germline CDR1 is SEHNR and CDR2 FQNEAQ (reference sequence). V shed 4 bases, J shed 5 bases, and the junction held 1 base outside the gene matches. Looking up the rest from reference TRBV7-9 and TRBJ1-1 gives the full variable domain: DTGVSQNPRHKITKRGQNVTFRCDPISEHNRLYWYRQTLGQGPEFLTYFQNEAQLEKSRLLSDRFSAERPKGSFSTLEIQRTEQGDSAMYLCASSWTGGTEAFFGQGTRLTVV.

CDR3 loop: CASGGDRNYGYTF. The CDR3 DNA reads as TGTGCTAGTGGCGGCGACAGGAACTATGGCTACACCTTC. The chain employs TRBV12-5 and TRBJ1-2, with D maybe TRBD1 (6 bases). The CDR3 runs 13 residues. Germline V gene lookup returns CDR1 LGHNT and CDR2 FRNRAP. With 6 bases removed from V and 2 bases from J, the gap between germline ends came to 10 bases.

V gene TRBV10-3 combines with J gene TRBJ2-5; D is possibly TRBD1 (6 bases). Germline-derived CDR1 and CDR2 are ENHRY and SYGVKD. The CDR3 covers 13 residues. V was pared by 6 bases and J by 1 base, with 9 bases between. The CDR3 is CAISMTGQETQYF. The CDR3 nucleotides read TGTGCCATCAGCATGACAGGCCAAGAGACCCAGTACTTC.

This clone appeared once. The V call is TRBV18, the J call TRBJ2-7, with 9 nucleotides matching TRBD2. CDR3 size: 16 residues. Trimming cost V 5 bases and J 5 bases; bases outside gene matches: 13. CDR1 and CDR2 from the germline V gene are KGHSH and LQKENI. CDR3 in amino acids: CASSRLAAVMDHEQYF. CDR3 coding DNA: TGTGCCAGCTCAAGACTAGCGGCCGTCATGGACCACGAGCAGTACTTC.

The chain links TRBV5-1 to TRBJ1-2; 9 bases are shared with TRBD1. The germline V gene has CDR1 SGHRS and CDR2 YFSETQ. The CDR3 runs 16 residues. V shed 5 bases, J shed 7 bases, and the junction held 15 bases outside the gene matches. The DNA for the CDR3 is TGCGCCAGCAGTCTGCCGGGACAGGGACGAAACAGTGGCTACACCTTC. Translating gives CASSLPGQGRNSGYTF.

The sample holds a few counts of this clone. The chain carries TRBV24-1 and TRBJ1-5; D ambiguous. CDR1 KGHDR and CDR2 SFDVKD come from the germline V gene. Trimming cost V 5 bases and J 6 bases, with 13 bases left between them. There are 14 residues in the CDR3. The chain's CDR3 is CATSGAYGGQPQHF. In nucleotides, the CDR3 is TGTGCCACCAGTGGGGCATATGGAGGTCAGCCCCAGCATTTT.

The chain couples TRBV12-3 or TRBV12-4 to TRBJ2-7, with 12 bases that match TRBD2. The CDR3 totals 13 residues. V gave up 8 bases and J gave up 4 bases; unmatched junction bases: 3. This chain's CDR3 is CASRLAGAYEQYF. CDR3 DNA: TGTGCCAGCCGACTAGCGGGAGCGTACGAGCAGTACTTC.

V is TRBV19 and J is TRBJ2-1, with a possible D match to TRBD2 (6 bases). Germline CDR1 is LNHDA and CDR2 is SQIVND (reference sequence). The CDR3 consists of 15 residues. The ends were cut back, 1 base at V and 7 bases at J, with 14 bases in the middle. CDR3 coding DNA: TGTGCCAGTAGTATAGGTAGCGGTGGGGGGAATGAGCAGTTCTTC. Its protein product is CASSIGSGGGNEQFF.

The J gene is TRBJ1-1, the V gene TRBV29-1, with D maybe TRBD1 (5 bases). The CDR3 sequence is 15 residues long. Germline values: CDR1 SQVTM, CDR2 ANQGSEA. V gave up 3 bases and J gave up 4 bases, with 18 bases separating them. CDR3 in DNA: TGCAGCGTTGAGGGTGGACACTTTAGAGGCACTGAAGCTTTCTTT. Its protein product is CSVEGGHFRGTEAFF.

This clone came up once. The rearrangement uses TRBV5-4 and TRBJ2-7; the match to TRBD2 covers 9 bases. Germline lookup yields CDR1 SGHNT and CDR2 YYREEE (reference sequence). The CDR3 runs 15 residues. The V gene end was trimmed by 2 bases and the J gene end by 0 bases; junction bases not matched to a gene: 3. The CDR3, as DNA: TGTGCCAGCAGCTTTAGCGGGAGTACCTCCTACGAGCAGTACTTC. Translated: CASSFSGSTSYEQYF.

The V call is TRBV19, the J call TRBJ1-2; D gene uncertain. The V gene's germline CDR1 is LNHDA and CDR2 SQIVND (reference sequence). This CDR3 comprises 15 residues. Trimming stripped 3 bases from V and 4 bases from J, with 15 bases between. The CDR3 DNA sequence: TGTGCCAGTAGTATTGCGGCGGGCAACCTCTATGGCTACACCTTC. It specifies CASSIAAGNLYGYTF.

The J gene is TRBJ1-2, the V gene TRBV7-8; D is undetermined. Per the germline V gene, CDR1 is SGHVS and CDR2 is FQNEAQ. V lost 7 bases, J lost 8 bases, and 26 bases lay in between. The CDR3 runs to 16 residues. CDR3 DNA: TGTGCCAGCAACCCTTCATCCGGAGAGGGCGCGTGGGGCTACACCTTC. Its translation is CASNPSSGEGAWGYTF.

This clone was detected only once. This chain connects TRBV15 to TRBJ1-2, with a tentative D call TRBD1 (5 bases). V shed 0 bases and J shed 4 bases, with 21 bases lying between them. The CDR3 is 18 amino acids. Looked up from germline, CDR1 is LNHNV and CDR2 is YYDKDF (reference sequence). The CDR3 coding sequence is TGTGCCACCAGCAGAGAGGCCCGCGGGACCAGCGCGTTCTATGGCTACACCTTC. The encoded protein is CATSREARGTSAFYGYTF.

The chain employs TRBV7-2 and TRBJ2-2, with TRBD2 matching 14 bases. CDR3 length equals 17 residues. The V segment lost 4 bases and the J segment 4 bases; nucleotides outside the gene matches: 5. CDR1 is SGHTA and CDR2 is FQGNSA in the germline V gene. The DNA for the CDR3 is TGTGCCAGCAGCTCGTTGGGACTAGCGGGAGTCACCGGGGAGCTGTTTTTT. This encodes CASSSLGLAGVTGELFF.

The chain joins TRBV11-2 to TRBJ2-7; D perhaps matches TRBD1 (6 bases). CDR3 length: 15 residues. Germline CDR1 SGHAT, CDR2 FQNNGV. Trimming removed 0 bases from V and 4 bases from J, with 13 bases in between. The CDR3 spells CASSLDPTGSYEQYF. The CDR3 nucleotides read TGTGCCAGCAGCTTAGATCCCACAGGGTCGTACGAGCAGTACTTC.

This clone appeared a single time. The rearrangement links TRBV2 to TRBJ1-2; D is ambiguous. Trimming pared 4 bases from V and 4 bases from J, leaving 16 bases between. Per the germline V gene, CDR1 is SNHLY and CDR2 is FYNNEI. The CDR3 runs to 15 residues. The CDR3 protein is CASSGGQPMGYGYTF. The CDR3 DNA sequence: TGTGCCAGCAGTGGAGGTCAGCCTATGGGCTATGGCTACACCTTC.